The clone carrying this T cell receptor (beta chain) was picked up many times. What it recognizes is unknown. Amplification yielded TCR beta CDR3 regions, with RNA transcripts as the source. The HTBI primer set was used in a first-round RT-PCR of the TCR CDR3. TCRdb independently ran MiXCR on the multiplex PCR reads; one entry per CDR3 protein. The sample holds more than 300,000 distinct CDR3 sequences, about 17% seen once. V dropped 4 bases and J dropped 3; count of bases not matched to a gene: 10. The CDR3 is made up of 16 amino acids. Germline assignment: CDR1 SGHRS and CDR2 YFSETQ. This sample was taken from a study of T cells in Graves' hyperthyroidism and ophthalmopathy. Study in general: Initial diagnosis, before any treatment, was when peripheral blood was collected. Study outcomes and limitations: Stable hyperthyroidism and ophthalmopathy were separated using 13 V-J signatures. Appearing also in blood were most of the thyroid clonotypes expanded above 0.001.

Source material: blood. The rearrangement joins TRBV5-1 to TRBJ2-1; TRBD1 matches 7 bases. The sequence was collected from a woman aged 30 to 39 with Graves' hyperthyroidism that later progressed to Graves' ophthalmopathy. CDR3 sequence reads: CASSPSYRQGYNEQFF. Written as DNA, the CDR3 is TGCGCCAGCAGCCCCTCCTATCGACAGGGCTACAATGAGCAGTTCTTC. The whole variable domain, filled in from reference TRBV5-1 and TRBJ2-1, reads KAGVTQTPRYLIKTRGQQVTLSCSPISGHRSVSWYQQTPGQGLQFLFEYFSETQRNKGNFPGRFSGRQFSNSRSEMNVSTLELGDSALYLCASSPSYRQGYNEQFFGPGTRLTVL.